This TCR beta chain emerged from a study of blood T cells in healthy people across ages. Study-wide results and limits: Unsorted PBMC input precluded a conclusive naive versus antigen-experienced comparison. Per million T cells, TCR beta diversity dropped about linearly as age rose.

Together with a sample-barcoded 5' primer, a J-beta primer mix was included in a second PCR lasting roughly 6 to 12 cycles. A template-switch adaptor containing 12 random nucleotides labeled each cDNA molecule. TCRdb reprocessed the 5' RACE reads with MiXCR, giving one entry per CDR3 protein. The sample yields 630,000 or so distinct CDR3 sequences, about 34% seen once. Peripheral blood, roughly 9.3 milliliters per donor, was collected. There are 13 residues in the CDR3. V was clipped by 5 bases and J by 4 bases, with 9 bases between them. CDR1 and CDR2 from the germline V gene are MNHNS and SASEGT. This clonotype was recorded a few times. The target antigen is unknown.

The TCR comes from a woman older than 75 in good health. The chain is built from TRBV6-1 and TRBJ1-5; D is uncertain. The sample was blood. This chain's CDR3 is CASSRNENQPQHF. CDR3 sequence (DNA): TGTGCCAGCAGTAGGAACGAGAATCAGCCCCAGCATTTT.